A selection of T cell receptor beta chains follows, all from one sample in a study of cytomegalovirus exposure and HLA in healthy donors. Some clones are missing from TCRdb's copy, which holds only in-frame ones; the method was immunoSEQ multiplex PCR. The sample contains about 180,000 clones, around 74% of which appear only once. The sequenced material came from PBMCs. These TCRs come from a male donor in good health and CMV-seronegative. Each CDR3 is given with its conserved first and last residue. The order of the fields is CDR3 protein, CDR3 DNA, V gene, clone size, D gene, J gene. D genes are given only for firm matches. Some rows have no size entry. The others give once, few or many, or a class for an expanded clone.

CDR3: CASSFGQWNTGELFF
DNA: TGTGCCAGCAGTTTTGGACAGTGGAACACCGGGGAGCTGTTTTTT
V: TRBV28
size: -
D: -
J: TRBJ2-2

CDR3: CAISSDRANQPQHF
DNA: TGTGCCATCAGTTCGGACAGGGCGAATCAGCCCCAGCATTTT
V: TRBV10-3
size: -
D: TRBD1
J: TRBJ1-5

CDR3: CASSFSGTSGVGEQYF
DNA: TGTGCCAGCAGCTTCTCCGGGACTAGCGGGGTGGGGGAGCAGTACTTC
V: TRBV7-2
size: -
D: TRBD2
J: TRBJ2-7

CDR3: CASSQGGGWSTEAFF
DNA: TGCGCCAGCAGCCAAGGGGGAGGTTGGAGCACTGAAGCTTTCTTT
V: TRBV4-1
size: -
D: -
J: TRBJ1-1

CDR3: CASSHGTGVSYGYTF
DNA: TGTGCCAGCAGCCACGGGACAGGGGTCTCCTATGGCTACACCTTC
V: TRBV28
size: -
D: TRBD1
J: TRBJ1-2

CDR3: CASGSGAFNYGYTF
DNA: TGTGCCAGCGGCTCAGGGGCCTTTAACTATGGCTACACCTTC
V: TRBV28
size: -
D: -
J: TRBJ1-2

CDR3: CASSPDRDQPQHF
DNA: TGCGCCAGCAGCCCTGACAGGGATCAGCCCCAGCATTTT
V: TRBV5-1
size: -
D: TRBD1
J: TRBJ1-5

CDR3: CASSRDSYQPQHF
DNA: TGTGCCAGCAGCCGGGACTCATATCAGCCCCAGCATTTT
V: TRBV6-4
size: -
D: -
J: TRBJ1-5

CDR3: CASSLQIEQFF
DNA: TGTGCCAGCAGCTTACAGATTGAGCAGTTCTTC
V: TRBV7-2
size: -
D: -
J: TRBJ2-1

CDR3: CASSSVSTDTQYF
DNA: TGTGCCAGTAGTTCGGTTAGCACAGATACGCAGTATTTT
V: TRBV19
size: once
D: -
J: TRBJ2-3

CDR3: CASSYGSPSKSGYTF
DNA: TGTGCCAGCAGTTACGGGAGCCCAAGTAAATCTGGCTACACCTTC
V: TRBV6-5
size: -
D: -
J: TRBJ1-2

CDR3: CASSANRYQPQHF
DNA: TGTGCCAGCAGTGCGAACAGGTATCAGCCCCAGCATTTT
V: TRBV6-5
size: -
D: -
J: TRBJ1-5

CDR3: CASSLGSAVAFTDTQYF
DNA: TGTGCCAGCAGCTTAGGCTCAGCAGTAGCGTTCACAGATACGCAGTATTTT
V: TRBV7-9
size: -
D: -
J: TRBJ2-3

CDR3: CASSPLGQGGYEQYF
DNA: TGTGCCAGCAGTCCCCTGGGACAGGGGGGCTACGAGCAGTACTTC
V: TRBV6-5
size: -
D: TRBD1
J: TRBJ2-7

CDR3: CASNLTGGSLEKLFF
DNA: TGTGCCAGCAACCTAACAGGGGGCTCGTTAGAAAAACTGTTTTTT
V: TRBV6-6
size: -
D: TRBD1
J: TRBJ1-4

CDR3: CASSQGQTREQYF
DNA: TGTGCCAGCAGCCAGGGACAGACTAGGGAGCAGTACTTC
V: TRBV11-3
size: -
D: -
J: TRBJ2-7

CDR3: CASSEFGGAQYF
DNA: TGCGCCAGCAGTGAATTCGGAGGGGCCCAGTACTTC
V: TRBV10-2
size: few
D: -
J: TRBJ2-5

CDR3: CAWNPGTGPYEQYF
DNA: TGTGCCTGGAACCCCGGGACAGGTCCCTACGAGCAGTACTTC
V: TRBV30
size: -
D: TRBD1
J: TRBJ2-7

CDR3: CASTEIAGGLGKNIQYF
DNA: TGTGCCAGCACTGAGATAGCGGGGGGGCTTGGCAAAAACATTCAGTACTTC
V: TRBV6-1
size: -
D: TRBD2
J: TRBJ2-4

CDR3: CAISDLTSTVGNEQFF
DNA: TGTGCCATCAGTGATCTGACTAGCACCGTGGGTAATGAGCAGTTCTTC
V: TRBV10-3
size: -
D: TRBD2
J: TRBJ2-1

CDR3: CASRTSGRADVTQYF
DNA: TGTGCCAGCAGGACTAGCGGGAGGGCCGACGTGACCCAGTACTTC
V: TRBV6-1
size: -
D: TRBD2
J: TRBJ2-5

CDR3: CASSMGQPLNEKLFF
DNA: TGTGCCAGCAGCATGGGACAGCCTTTGAATGAAAAACTGTTTTTT
V: TRBV5-5
size: -
D: TRBD1
J: TRBJ1-4

CDR3: CAWSVLAGNEQFF
DNA: TGTGCCTGGAGTGTACTAGCGGGCAATGAGCAGTTCTTC
V: TRBV30
size: -
D: TRBD2
J: TRBJ2-1

CDR3: CASKAGGDGNTIYF
DNA: TGTGCCAGCAAGGCAGGGGGCGATGGAAACACCATATATTTT
V: TRBV6-6
size: -
D: TRBD1
J: TRBJ1-3

CDR3: CASSPRQGDNSPLHF
DNA: TGTGCCAGCAGTCCTAGACAGGGGGATAATTCACCCCTCCACTTT
V: TRBV2
size: -
D: TRBD1
J: TRBJ1-6

CDR3: CASSLAGEAGNEQFF
DNA: TGCGCCAGCAGTCTAGCGGGAGAGGCGGGCAATGAGCAGTTCTTC
V: TRBV4-3
size: -
D: TRBD2
J: TRBJ2-1

CDR3: CASSLPSVGREYF
DNA: TGTGCCAGCAGTTTGCCTAGCGTAGGCCGTGAGTACTTC
V: TRBV28
size: -
D: -
J: TRBJ2-7

CDR3: CASGFEGAQHF
DNA: TGTGCTAGTGGTTTCGAAGGGGCCCAGCATTTT
V: TRBV12-5
size: -
D: -
J: TRBJ1-5

CDR3: CASSPDMSSGNTIYF
DNA: TGTGCCAGCTCACCAGACATGAGCTCTGGAAACACCATATATTTT
V: TRBV18
size: -
D: -
J: TRBJ1-3

CDR3: CASSSPYSGNTIYF
DNA: TGTGCCAGCAGCTCCCCTTACTCTGGAAACACCATATATTTT
V: TRBV5-5
size: once
D: -
J: TRBJ1-3

CDR3: CASSLVGIAGSNMDEQFF
DNA: TGTGCCAGCAGCTTAGTAGGCATAGCGGGAAGTAATATGGATGAGCAGTTCTTC
V: TRBV7-8
size: -
D: TRBD2
J: TRBJ2-1

CDR3: CASSYSGGGYEQYF
DNA: TGTGCCAGCAGTTACTCCGGGGGGGGCTACGAGCAGTACTTC
V: TRBV6-5
size: -
D: TRBD2
J: TRBJ2-7

CDR3: CAVQGRSGNTIYF
DNA: TGTGCCGTACAGGGACGCTCTGGAAACACCATATATTTT
V: TRBV6-1
size: -
D: -
J: TRBJ1-3

CDR3: CASSTGQGYQPQHF
DNA: TGTGCCAGCAGCACGGGACAGGGGTACCAGCCCCAGCATTTT
V: TRBV5-8
size: -
D: TRBD1
J: TRBJ1-5

CDR3: CASSYLTANYGYTF
DNA: TGTGCCAGCAGCTACCTGACAGCGAACTATGGCTACACCTTC
V: TRBV5-4
size: -
D: -
J: TRBJ1-2

CDR3: CARSQGANSPLHF
DNA: TGCGCCAGATCCCAGGGTGCTAATTCACCCCTCCACTTT
V: TRBV4-1
size: -
D: -
J: TRBJ1-6

CDR3: CASSGDSNYGYTF
DNA: TGTGCCAGCAGCGGGGACTCTAACTATGGCTACACCTTC
V: TRBV7-3
size: -
D: -
J: TRBJ1-2

CDR3: CAWRSQLNSPLHF
DNA: TGTGCCTGGAGGTCACAGCTTAATTCACCCCTCCACTTT
V: TRBV30
size: few
D: -
J: TRBJ1-6

CDR3: CASSHEWTSGFADTQYF
DNA: TGTGCCAGCAGCCATGAATGGACTAGCGGTTTCGCAGATACGCAGTATTTT
V: TRBV9
size: -
D: TRBD2
J: TRBJ2-3

CDR3: CASSAQGWESPLHF
DNA: TGTGCCAGCAGTGCCCAGGGTTGGGAATCACCCCTCCACTTT
V: TRBV2
size: -
D: -
J: TRBJ1-6

CDR3: CASSLSPSSGNTIYF
DNA: TGCGCCAGCAGCCTCAGCCCTAGCTCTGGAAACACCATATATTTT
V: TRBV5-1
size: -
D: -
J: TRBJ1-3

CDR3: CASSYRDQPQHF
DNA: TGTGCCAGTAGTTACAGGGACCAGCCCCAGCATTTT
V: TRBV19
size: -
D: -
J: TRBJ1-5

CDR3: CASSPIISGEDTQYF
DNA: TGTGCCAGCAGCCCTATAATCTCGGGAGAAGATACGCAGTATTTT
V: TRBV27
size: -
D: -
J: TRBJ2-3

CDR3: CASSLTGSTDTQYF
DNA: TGTGCCAGCAGTTTGACAGGCAGCACAGATACGCAGTATTTT
V: TRBV28
size: few
D: -
J: TRBJ2-3

CDR3: CASVDPGQGLTDTQYF
DNA: TGTGCCAGCGTAGACCCGGGACAGGGTTTGACAGATACGCAGTATTTT
V: TRBV6-4
size: -
D: TRBD1
J: TRBJ2-3

CDR3: CASSERTEETQYF
DNA: TGTGCCAGCAGTGAAAGAACAGAGGAGACCCAGTACTTC
V: TRBV2
size: -
D: -
J: TRBJ2-5

CDR3: CASSLSLGAGFSYGYTF
DNA: TGTGCCAGCAGTTTATCGTTGGGGGCAGGGTTCTCCTATGGCTACACCTTC
V: TRBV27
size: -
D: -
J: TRBJ1-2

CDR3: CASSLDQQETQYF
DNA: TGTGCCAGCAGCTTAGATCAACAAGAGACCCAGTACTTC
V: TRBV11-3
size: -
D: -
J: TRBJ2-5

CDR3: CASSHGTKDEQFF
DNA: TGCGCCAGCAGCCATGGGACTAAGGATGAGCAGTTCTTC
V: TRBV4-1
size: -
D: TRBD2
J: TRBJ2-1

CDR3: CAWSGFLDRVDKNIQYF
DNA: TGTGCCTGGAGTGGGTTCTTGGACAGGGTGGACAAAAACATTCAGTACTTC
V: TRBV30
size: -
D: TRBD1
J: TRBJ2-4

CDR3: CAWSVEGGEYEQFF
DNA: TGTGCCTGGAGTGTAGAGGGAGGCGAATATGAGCAGTTCTTC
V: TRBV30
size: -
D: -
J: TRBJ2-1